One and the same sample provided the 5 T cell receptor beta chains below, sequenced in a study of blood T cell repertoires in COVID-19 (dated by TCRdb to 2019 to 2021). Library generation was performed with the immunoSEQ multiplex PCR assay. The source is immuneACCESS, and TCRdb retained only in-frame sequences with V and J called. Part of the clones is not carried over; for the studies checked, unresolved V genes explain less than half of this, and the remainder is unexplained. In this sample the table shows some 110,000 clones, about 75% of which occur a single time. 19% of the sample lies in the top ten. The material sequenced was peripheral blood. Receptor source: a woman in her seventies with acute or convalescent COVID-19.

This CDR3 reads CASRPGLAGTNEQFF. CDR3 nucleotides: TGCGCCAGCAGACCGGGACTAGCGGGTACCAATGAGCAGTTCTTC. The rearrangement uses TRBV10-1 and TRBJ2-1, with 12 bases lining up with TRBD2. This CDR3 region has 15 residues. The J segment lost 6 bases and the V segment lost 6 bases, leaving 6 bases of the junction unmatched. Looked up from germline, CDR1 is WNHNN and CDR2 is SYGVQD (reference sequence).

J is TRBJ2-3 and V is TRBV30; 8 nucleotides match TRBD2. V was clipped by 5 bases and J by 0 bases; unmatched bases: 4. The CDR3 is made up of 14 amino acids. Germline CDR1 reads GTSNPN; CDR2 reads SVGIG (reference sequence). The CDR3 DNA sequence: TGTGCCTGGTCTCCGGGGGGGAGCACAGATACGCAGTATTTT. Amino acids: CAWSPGGSTDTQYF.

This clone was recorded a few times. V gene TRBV10-1 combines with J gene TRBJ1-3; D is unresolved. The germline gives CDR1 WNHNN, CDR2 SYGVQD (reference sequence). The CDR3 consists of 13 residues. V gave up 6 bases and J gave up 0 bases, with 6 bases separating them. The CDR3 nucleotides read TGCGCCAGCAGCGGTGGCTCTGGAAACACCATATATTTT. This codes for CASSGGSGNTIYF.

The chain has TRBV30 and TRBJ1-4; 7 bases agree with TRBD1. CDR3 length: 12 residues. Trimming removed 3 bases from V and 7 bases from J; junction bases left unmatched: 2. Germline lookup yields CDR1 GTSNPN and CDR2 SVGIG (reference sequence). As DNA, the CDR3 is TGTGCCTGGAGCAGGGGGGCTGAAAAACTGTTTTTT. As protein: CAWSRGAEKLFF.

V and J are TRBV5-1 and TRBJ2-7; D gene ambiguous. This CDR3 is 12 amino acids long. Germline V gene lookup returns CDR1 SGHRS and CDR2 YFSETQ. The V gene lost 4 bases and the J gene lost 5 bases, with 10 bases spanning the gap. CDR3 protein: CASSKERNEQYF. DNA for the CDR3: TGCGCCAGCAGCAAAGAGAGAAACGAGCAGTACTTC.